The 14 T cell receptor beta chains reported below all come from one sample, sequenced in a study of untreated major depressive disorder. Assay: immunoSEQ multiplex PCR; the TCRdb copy retains only in-frame clones and omits some. The sample holds 20,000 to 25,000 clones, approximately 89% seen once. Sample: CD4+ T cells from PBMCs. These receptor sequences come from a woman aged 40 to 49 in good health.

This sequence joins TRBV6-6 and TRBJ1-5; D uncertain. CDR3 length equals 15 residues. The V end was cut by 7 bases, the J end by 6 bases, with 19 bases between. Germline V gene lookup returns CDR1 MNHNY and CDR2 SVGAGI (reference sequence). DNA for the CDR3: TGTGCCAGCAACCAACCGCACGTGAGTCGTCAGCCCCAGCATTTT. Encoded protein: CASNQPHVSRQPQHF.

The J gene is TRBJ2-5, the V gene TRBV11-2, with D perhaps assigned TRBD1 or TRBD2 (6 bases each). The CDR3 length is 16 residues. The V end was cut by 2 bases, the J end by 2 bases, with 15 bases between. Germline V lookup: CDR1 SGHAT, CDR2 FQNNGV. CDR3 in DNA: TGTGCCAGCAGCTTAATGTATGGGGGGCCACAAGAGACCCAGTACTTC. Encoded protein: CASSLMYGGPQETQYF.

This clone is a singleton in its sample. This chain joins TRBV11-3 and TRBJ2-1; D not resolved. Trimming shortened V by 3 bases and J by 6 bases, and 9 bases separated the two germline ends. This CDR3 has 13 residues. CDR1 and CDR2 (germline): SGHNT, YENEEA. The CDR3 DNA is TGTGCCAGCAGCTTGGACGGGTTCAATGAGCAGTTCTTC. Its translation: CASSLDGFNEQFF.

This chain links TRBV20-1 with TRBJ2-1; possible D gene TRBD2, 6 bases. The germline V gene encodes CDR1 DFQATT and CDR2 SNEGSKA (reference sequence). This CDR3 region has 11 residues. Trimming removed 3 bases at V and 10 bases at J, with 10 bases between. CDR3 loop: CSASGSREQFF. In nucleotides, the CDR3 is TGCAGTGCTAGCGGGAGTCGGGAGCAGTTCTTC.

The J gene is TRBJ1-5, the V gene TRBV28; a possible D gene is TRBD1 (5 bases). V was pared by 5 bases and J by 7 bases, with 18 bases between. The CDR3 consists of 15 residues. From germline, CDR1 is MDHEN and CDR2 SYDVKM. CDR3 loop: CASSREDQGFQPQHF. Here the CDR3 DNA reads TGTGCCAGCAGTCGAGAGGATCAGGGTTTCCAGCCCCAGCATTTT.

This chain uses TRBV2 with TRBJ2-5; D is uncertain. Germline V lookup: CDR1 SNHLY, CDR2 FYNNEI. V was pared by 7 bases and J by 4 bases, with 10 bases between. CDR3 length equals 12 residues. The CDR3 region is CASMRGLETQYF. Written as DNA, the CDR3 is TGTGCCAGCATGAGAGGCCTAGAGACCCAGTACTTC.

V gene TRBV29-1 combines with J gene TRBJ1-5; D unclear. V dropped 4 bases and J dropped 2 bases, with 9 bases sitting between them. This CDR3 has 13 residues. Germline CDR1 reads SQVTM; CDR2 reads ANQGSEA. DNA for the CDR3: TGCAGCGTTGTCGGGGATCGCAATCAGCCCCAGCATTTT. Encoded protein: CSVVGDRNQPQHF.

V gene TRBV7-2 combines with J gene TRBJ1-5, with unresolved D. The CDR3 is 13 amino acids. V was shortened by 6 bases and J by 6 bases, with 12 bases between the two germline ends. CDR1 and CDR2 from the germline V gene are SGHTA and FQGNSA. The CDR3 spells CASSPQGSQPQHF. The CDR3, as DNA: TGTGCCAGCAGTCCTCAAGGGAGTCAGCCCCAGCATTTT. Based on the CDR3 plus reference TRBV7-2 and TRBJ1-5, the full variable domain is GAGVSQSPSNKVTEKGKDVELRCDPISGHTALYWYRQSLGQGLEFLIYFQGNSAPDKSGLPSDRFSAERTGGSVSTLTIQRTQQEDSAVYLCASSPQGSQPQHFGDGTRLSIL.

J is TRBJ2-3 and V is TRBV30; D remains unclear. Per the germline V gene, CDR1 is GTSNPN and CDR2 is SVGIG (reference sequence). V was trimmed by 4 bases and J by 5 bases, leaving 10 bases between them. The CDR3 runs 12 residues. CDR3 sequence reads: CAWINTVDTQYF. CDR3 nucleotides: TGTGCCTGGATAAATACGGTAGATACGCAGTATTTT.

The gene calls are TRBV7-9 and TRBJ1-3, with no clear D. The ends were cut back, 5 bases at V and 8 bases at J, with 19 bases in the middle. Per germline, CDR1 SEHNR and CDR2 FQNEAQ (reference sequence). The CDR3 covers 15 residues. CDR3 bases: TGTGCCAGCAGCCCCCCGAGGAGCCCTTTGGACACCATATATTTT. Amino acid sequence: CASSPPRSPLDTIYF.

The chain couples TRBV13 to TRBJ2-7, with D possibly being TRBD1 (5 bases). The CDR3 contains 13 residues. In germline, CDR1 is PRHDT, CDR2 FYEKMQ (reference sequence). V lost 2 bases and J 5 bases, leaving 10 bases between the germline ends. Written as DNA, the CDR3 is TGTGCCAGCAGCTTACAGGGTAGGCACGAGCAGTACTTC. It translates to CASSLQGRHEQYF.

The J gene is TRBJ2-6, the V gene TRBV18; no definite D call. This CDR3 has 16 amino acids. Germline CDR1 KGHSH, CDR2 LQKENI. Trimming stripped 2 bases from V and 0 bases from J, with 8 bases between. CDR3 DNA: TGTGCCAGCTCACCATTTCGAGACTCTGGGGCCAACGTCCTGACTTTC. The encoded protein is CASSPFRDSGANVLTF.

This clone has more than one count but fewer than ten. V is TRBV6-1 and J is TRBJ1-2; weak D call: TRBD1 (5 bases). Germline assignment: CDR1 MNHNS and CDR2 SASEGT. The V gene lost 2 bases and the J gene lost 5 bases, with 12 bases spanning the gap. The CDR3 contains 14 residues. The CDR3 nucleotides are TGTGCCAGCAGTGAAAGGGGACGGATATATGGCTACACCTTC. Encoded protein: CASSERGRIYGYTF.

This sequence joins TRBV28 and TRBJ2-7, with 8 bases matching TRBD2. The V gene end was trimmed by 4 bases and the J gene end by 9 bases; junction bases not matched to a gene: 11. CDR1 MDHEN and CDR2 SYDVKM come from the germline V gene. The CDR3 sequence is 14 residues long. The DNA for the CDR3 is TGTGCCAGCAGTTCCACTAGCGGTTCATTCACGCAGTACTTC. Residues: CASSSTSGSFTQYF.